This passage covers 21 T cell receptor beta chains from one sample sequenced in a study of blood T cells in healthy people across ages. A second PCR, run for about 6 to 11 cycles, used a sample-barcoded 5' primer plus a J-beta primer mix. TCRdb re-analysed the 5' RACE reads in MiXCR, keeping a single row per CDR3 protein. This sample carries some 780,000 distinct CDR3 sequences, 56% of them seen once, and the ten largest clones take 25% to 30%. Sequenced material: blood. These TCRs come from a man between 40 and 49 years old in good health.

Ten or more counts support this clonotype. The chain employs TRBV7-9 and TRBJ2-6; D possibly corresponds to TRBD1 (8 bases). Trimming removed 5 bases from V and 15 bases from J, with 20 bases in between. Germline V lookup: CDR1 SEHNR, CDR2 FQNEAQ (reference sequence). The CDR3 extends over 14 amino acids. The CDR3 DNA is TGTGCCAGCAGCCGAAGCGGGACAGGAAAGGACCTGACTTTC. Residues: CASSRSGTGKDLTF.

On this clonotype: A much bigger clone sits one base away, suggesting this may be a read error. The gene calls are TRBV7-2 and TRBJ2-4; no reliable D call. The germline V gene has CDR1 SGHTA and CDR2 FQGNSA. V lost 4 bases to trimming and J lost 5 bases, with 18 bases between them. The CDR3 has 16 amino acids. The CDR3 coding sequence is TGTGCCAGCAGCTACCCACAGAGTGGTATGCAAAACATTCAGTACTTC. This gives the protein CASSYPQSGMQNIQYF.

This chain links TRBV24-1 with TRBJ2-1, with D perhaps assigned TRBD1 or TRBD2 (6 bases each). Germline V gene data show CDR1 as KGHDR and CDR2 as SFDVKD. This CDR3 is built from 18 residues. Trimming removed 3 bases from V and 6 bases from J, with 23 bases in between. This CDR3 reads CATSDPPRGTQKSNEQFF. The CDR3 DNA is TGTGCCACCAGTGATCCACCCCGCGGGACACAGAAGAGCAATGAGCAGTTCTTC.

This chain joins TRBV27 and TRBJ2-7; 10 positions match TRBD1. The J call could be wrong; TRBJ2-5 is a better fit for the DNA end. The CDR3 has 17 amino acids. CDR1 is MNHEY, CDR2 SMNVEV, per germline (reference sequence). The chain's CDR3 is CASSSELDRGLSETQYF. The CDR3 coding sequence is TGTGCCAGCAGTTCGGAACTGGACAGGGGGTTGTCAGAGACCCAGTACTTC.

This chain joins TRBV7-8 and TRBJ2-7; D not resolved. V was clipped by 3 bases and J by 5 bases, with 8 bases between them. This CDR3 has 12 amino acids. Germline values: CDR1 SGHVS, CDR2 FQNEAQ. For the CDR3, the DNA is TGTGCCAGCAGCTTCGTCCGGGACGAGCAGTACTTC. Amino acid sequence: CASSFVRDEQYF.

In DNA form, the CDR3 reads TGTGCCAGCAGTCAAGCCTTTGGGGGAGGCTACACCTTC. Translation: CASSQAFGGGYTF. The chain carries TRBV12-3 or TRBV12-4 and TRBJ1-2; perhaps TRBD1 as D (5 bases). This CDR3 has 13 amino acids. V shed 5 bases and J shed 8 bases, with 15 bases lying between them.

The J gene is TRBJ2-3, the V gene TRBV29-1; 8 bases are shared with TRBD2. With 2 bases clipped from V and 0 bases from J, the junction kept 7 bases outside the gene matches. The CDR3 spans 16 residues. CDR1 and CDR2 from the germline V gene are SQVTM and ANQGSEA. CDR3 nucleotide sequence: TGCAGCGTTGAATATCGACTAGCGCGCAGCACAGATACGCAGTATTTT. Translating gives CSVEYRLARSTDTQYF.

This clonotype was picked up a small number of times. The gene calls are TRBV25-1 and TRBJ2-7; 7 positions agree with TRBD2. Germline CDR1 MGHDK, CDR2 SYGVNS. The CDR3 is made up of 15 amino acids. Trimming at V came to 3 bases and at J to 1 base, leaving 6 bases not matched to a gene. CDR3 sequence: CASSDNRGGSYEQYF. In DNA form, the CDR3 reads TGTGCCAGCAGTGACAACCGCGGGGGTTCCTACGAGCAGTACTTC.

This sequence joins TRBV12-3 or TRBV12-4 and TRBJ1-2; 11 bases line up with TRBD1. The CDR3 consists of 14 residues. After removal of 10 bases from V and 7 bases from J, the junction contained 11 bases not matched to a gene. The CDR3 nucleotides are TGTGCCACTAAATCGGGACAGGGGGTGAGTGGCTACACCTTC. Residues: CATKSGQGVSGYTF.

The rearrangement links TRBV7-9 to TRBJ1-3; a weak D match, TRBD1 (5 bases). From germline, CDR1 is SEHNR and CDR2 FQNEAQ (reference sequence). With 3 bases removed from V and 0 bases from J, the gap between germline ends came to 12 bases. The CDR3 extends over 16 amino acids. In DNA, the CDR3 is TGTGCCAGCAGCTTTACAGGCGGAGACTCTGGAAACACCATATATTTT. This codes for CASSFTGGDSGNTIYF.

The chain has TRBV20-1 and TRBJ2-5; D perhaps matches TRBD1 (5 bases). Trimming stripped 3 bases from V and 4 bases from J, with 9 bases between. Germline V gene data show CDR1 as DFQATT and CDR2 as SNEGSKA (reference sequence). CDR3 size: 12 residues. The CDR3 is CSASRVAETQYF. DNA for the CDR3: TGCAGTGCTAGCAGGGTAGCAGAGACCCAGTACTTC.

The chain is built from TRBV28 and TRBJ2-7, with 11 bases lining up with TRBD2. With V trimmed by 3 bases and J by 7 bases, 11 bases remained unmatched. Per the germline V gene, CDR1 is MDHEN and CDR2 is SYDVKM. This CDR3 is built from 16 residues. DNA of the CDR3: TGTGCCAGCAGTTTTACTAGCGGGAGTCCCTACAATGAGCAGTACTTC. Translated: CASSFTSGSPYNEQYF.

This clonotype was observed at least ten times. The CDR3 region has the DNA TGTGCCAGCACCTGGTCCGGGACTAGAGGGAGTGAGCAGTTCTTC. Its translation is CASTWSGTRGSEQFF. The chain employs TRBV9 and TRBJ2-1; 8 positions agree with TRBD2. This CDR3 is 15 amino acids long. Germline CDR1 is SGDLS and CDR2 is YYNGEE. Trimming removed 6 bases from V and 9 bases from J; junction bases left unmatched: 14.

On this clonotype itself: Mismatch with germline at one junction end may stem from a read error. The chain has TRBV7-9 and TRBJ2-2, with D hard to call. Germline V gene lookup returns CDR1 SEHNR and CDR2 FQNEAQ (reference sequence). This CDR3 is 15 amino acids long. Here the CDR3 DNA reads TGCGCCAGCAGCCTGACCAGCGCGAGCACCGGGGAGCTGTTTTTT. This codes for CASSLTSASTGELFF.

In this sample, this clonotype turned up once. The chain recombines TRBV5-1 with TRBJ2-2; TRBD2 matches at 10 bases. Per germline, CDR1 SGHRS and CDR2 YFSETQ. With V trimmed by 7 bases and J by 4 bases, 7 bases remained unmatched. The CDR3 is 15 amino acids. CDR3 sequence reads: CASSKSGRATGELFF. CDR3 nucleotides: TGCGCCAGCTCCAAAAGCGGGAGGGCCACCGGGGAGCTGTTTTTT.

The sample holds a few counts of this clonotype. V gene TRBV29-1 combines with J gene TRBJ2-7, with D perhaps matching TRBD2 (7 bases). V was shortened by 4 bases and J by 3 bases, with 16 bases between the two germline ends. This CDR3 is built from 14 residues. Per germline, CDR1 SQVTM and CDR2 ANQGSEA. The CDR3 sequence: CSVVGGASSYEQYF. CDR3 sequence (DNA): TGCAGCGTTGTTGGGGGGGCCTCTAGCTACGAGCAGTACTTC.

The V gene is TRBV4-1, the J gene TRBJ2-7, with D uncertain. Germline V gene sequence: CDR1 MGHRA, CDR2 YSYEKL. V was shortened by 0 bases and J by 1 base, with 7 bases between the two germline ends. CDR3 length: 14 amino acids. This chain's CDR3 is CASSQDQMSYEQYF. The CDR3, as DNA: TGCGCCAGCAGCCAAGACCAAATGTCCTACGAGCAGTACTTC.

This clonotype was detected once. The rearrangement joins TRBV5-1 to TRBJ2-3, with 8 bases that match TRBD1. The CDR3 is made up of 16 amino acids. Germline assignment: CDR1 SGHRS and CDR2 YFSETQ. V gave up 1 base and J gave up 5 bases; unmatched junction bases: 9. CDR3 sequence: CASSLQGASLLDTQYF. The CDR3 DNA follows: TGCGCCAGCAGCTTGCAGGGGGCATCCCTACTAGATACGCAGTATTTT. Based on the CDR3 plus reference TRBV5-1 and TRBJ2-3, the full variable domain is KAGVTQTPRYLIKTRGQQVTLSCSPISGHRSVSWYQQTPGQGLQFLFEYFSETQRNKGNFPGRFSGRQFSNSRSEMNVSTLELGDSALYLCASSLQGASLLDTQYFGPGTRLTVL.

As concerns this clonotype: A junction boundary mismatches the germline segment, possibly from a read error. The chain uses TRBV7-9 and TRBJ2-1; the D gene is possibly TRBD2 (6 bases). This CDR3 has 15 residues. Germline CDR1 and CDR2: SEHNR and FQNEAQ (reference sequence). CDR3 sequence: CAGRDEAGSYNEQFF. The CDR3 nucleotides read TGTGCCGGCAGGGACGAGGCGGGGAGCTACAATGAGCAGTTCTTC.

The gene calls are TRBV9 and TRBJ2-5, with TRBD2 matching over 8 bases. This CDR3 has 16 residues. Germline values: CDR1 SGDLS, CDR2 YYNGEE. The V and J ends lost 1 base and 1 base, in that order; junction bases with no gene match: 6. The CDR3 coding sequence is TGTGCCAGCAGCGTACTCGCGGGAGGTTCCCAAGAGACCCAGTACTTC. Its translation: CASSVLAGGSQETQYF.

This chain uses TRBV11-2 with TRBJ2-5, with D maybe TRBD1 (5 bases). The CDR3 runs to 15 residues. Germline-derived CDR1 and CDR2 are SGHAT and FQNNGV. Deletions cut 4 bases from V and 3 bases from J, with 15 bases between. In DNA, the CDR3 is TGTGCCAGCAGCTCCACGCGTGGCAGGGAAGAGACCCAGTACTTC. Translated: CASSSTRGREETQYF.